Shown below are 14 T cell receptor beta chains from a single sample sequenced in a study of blood T cells in healthy people across ages. The authors ran a second PCR of roughly 6 to 12 cycles using a sample-barcoded 5' primer and a J-beta primer mix. TCRdb passed the 5' RACE reads through MiXCR, listing each CDR3 protein once. This table has some 760,000 distinct CDR3 sequences, 25% appearing once. This sample also belongs to another study, concerning T cells of mothers and their children.

The sample consisted of blood. Receptors were obtained from a boy younger than 18 in good health.

The rearrangement links TRBV4-2 to TRBJ2-1, with D possibly TRBD2 on 6 matching bases. Germline CDR1 and CDR2: LGHNA and YNFKEQ. Trimming pared 0 bases from V and 0 bases from J, leaving 15 bases between. There are 18 residues in the CDR3. CDR3 DNA: TGTGCCAGCAGCCAAGATTTCGGTAGCGGTCTCTCCTACAATGAGCAGTTCTTC. Translation gives CASSQDFGSGLSYNEQFF.

This clonotype was counted a few times. The chain links TRBV7-2 to TRBJ2-7; TRBD2 matches 7 bases. Looked up from germline, CDR1 is SGHTA and CDR2 is FQGNSA. The CDR3 is 13 amino acids. V dropped 1 base and J dropped 5; count of bases not matched to a gene: 2. This CDR3 reads CASSLGRGNEQYF. CDR3 nucleotides: TGTGCCAGCAGCTTAGGGCGGGGGAACGAGCAGTACTTC.

This chain joins TRBV4-1 and TRBJ1-4; 7 nucleotides match TRBD1. From germline, CDR1 is MGHRA and CDR2 YSYEKL. The CDR3 has 13 residues. V dropped 7 bases and J dropped 8; count of bases not matched to a gene: 7. The CDR3 here is CASTTGVGEKLFF. The CDR3 DNA reads TGCGCCAGCACCACAGGGGTGGGGGAAAAACTGTTTTTT.

The chain uses TRBV20-1 and TRBJ2-7; D is undetermined. With 1 base removed from V and 7 bases from J, the gap between germline ends came to 14 bases. The CDR3 spans 13 residues. Germline V lookup: CDR1 DFQATT, CDR2 SNEGSKA (reference sequence). CDR3 sequence reads: CSARGPGLGEQYF. In nucleotides, the CDR3 is TGCAGTGCTAGAGGTCCGGGTTTAGGGGAGCAGTACTTC.

This chain joins TRBV29-1 and TRBJ2-7, with TRBD2 identical over 11 bases. The CDR3 sequence is 15 residues long. Germline values: CDR1 SQVTM, CDR2 ANQGSEA. With V trimmed by 5 bases and J by 3 bases, 9 bases remained unmatched. CDR3 sequence (DNA): TGCAGCGTTAGGCCCATGACTAGCGGGAACTACGAGCAGTACTTC. Residues: CSVRPMTSGNYEQYF.

The rearrangement links TRBV28 to TRBJ1-2, with 7 bases aligning to TRBD1. Germline V lookup: CDR1 MDHEN, CDR2 SYDVKM. V lost 7 bases and J lost 8; bases outside the gene matches: 10. There are 13 residues in the CDR3. CDR3 DNA sequence: TGTGCCAGCACGAAAGGGGGCGCCTGGGGCTACACCTTC. Protein product: CASTKGGAWGYTF.

This clonotype was seen many times. This chain connects TRBV9 to TRBJ2-5, with TRBD2 as a possible D gene (6 bases). The germline V gene has CDR1 SGDLS and CDR2 YYNGEE. V was shortened by 3 bases and J by 5 bases, with 17 bases between the two germline ends. There are 15 residues in the CDR3. The CDR3 nucleotides are TGTGCCAGCAGCGCCCTAGGCAGCGCGGGGGAGACCCAGTACTTC. Translated: CASSALGSAGETQYF.

The chain carries TRBV7-2 and TRBJ1-2; 8 bases map to TRBD1. The CDR3 totals 12 residues. The V segment lost 5 bases and the J segment 12 bases; nucleotides outside the gene matches: 8. The V gene's germline CDR1 is SGHTA and CDR2 FQGNSA. CDR3 bases: TGTGCCAGCAGCCCCGGACAGGGTCTGAACACCTTC. Its translation: CASSPGQGLNTF.

This chain links TRBV11-2 with TRBJ2-3, with D possibly matching TRBD2 (6 bases). The CDR3 has 18 amino acids. V was shortened by 0 bases and J by 3 bases, with 19 bases between the two germline ends. Germline V CDR1 and CDR2: SGHAT, FQNNGV. CDR3 in amino acids: CASSLDIKSPGRTDTQYF. The CDR3 DNA reads as TGTGCCAGCAGCTTAGATATTAAGTCTCCGGGGAGGACAGATACGCAGTATTTT.

V and J are TRBV4-1 and TRBJ2-1, with TRBD2 matching over 10 bases. Per germline, CDR1 MGHRA and CDR2 YSYEKL. The CDR3 is made up of 12 amino acids. V shed 1 base, J shed 14 bases, and the junction held 2 bases outside the gene matches. The CDR3 is CASSQGTSGKFF. DNA of the CDR3: TGCGCCAGCAGCCAAGGGACTAGCGGAAAGTTCTTC.

The chain's CDR3 is CASSQERFGQGDEQYF. CDR3 DNA: TGTGCCAGCAGCCAAGAACGGTTCGGACAGGGGGACGAGCAGTACTTC. This sequence joins TRBV3-1 and TRBJ2-5, with 10 positions matching TRBD1. Matching the DNA end better, TRBJ2-7 makes the J call doubtful. The germline V gene has CDR1 LGHDT and CDR2 YNNKEL (reference sequence). The CDR3 totals 16 residues.

This chain connects TRBV29-1 to TRBJ1-1; a weak D match, TRBD1 (5 bases). The V gene's germline CDR1 is SQVTM and CDR2 ANQGSEA. V shed 3 bases and J shed 0 bases, with 11 bases lying between them. The CDR3 has 14 amino acids. DNA for the CDR3: TGCAGCGTTGAGTCATGGGGGATGAACACTGAAGCTTTCTTT. As protein: CSVESWGMNTEAFF. Together with reference TRBV29-1 and TRBJ1-1, the CDR3 gives the full variable domain: SAVISQKPSRDICQRGTSLTIQCQVDSQVTMMFWYRQQPGQSLTLIATANQGSEATYESGFVIDKFPISRPNLTFSTLTVSNMSPEDSSIYLCSVESWGMNTEAFFGQGTRLTVV.

The table lists this clonotype with a few counts. The chain joins TRBV6-6 to TRBJ2-7; 10 positions match TRBD1. Germline trimming cut 5 bases from V and 3 bases from J; bases unmatched to any gene: 7. This CDR3 comprises 15 residues. The germline V gene encodes CDR1 MNHNY and CDR2 SVGAGI (reference sequence). This CDR3 reads CASSTEDRGVYEQYF. CDR3 DNA: TGTGCCAGCAGTACCGAGGACAGGGGGGTCTACGAGCAGTACTTC.

This clonotype appeared a few times. A read error may produce the germline difference seen at one junction end. This chain links TRBV9 with TRBJ2-4; D is possibly TRBD1 (6 bases). Germline lookup yields CDR1 SGDLS and CDR2 YYNGEE. The CDR3 is 13 amino acids. This CDR3 reads CASSVEVQGNQHF. CDR3 DNA sequence: TGTGCCAGCAGCGTAGAGGTACAGGGAAATCAGCACTTC.